This T cell receptor beta chain originates from a study of blood T cell repertoires in COVID-19. Study context: COVID-19 samples, acute and convalescent, were from the United States, Italy and Spain.

This CDR3 contains 15 residues. Germline CDR1 reads SGDLS; CDR2 reads YYNGEE. V was shortened by 1 base and J by 5 bases, with 12 bases between the two germline ends. Assay: immunoSEQ multiplex PCR; the TCRdb copy retains only in-frame clones and omits some. This table holds more than 120,000 clones, 75% to 90% found once. The sample consisted of peripheral blood. This clonotype was sampled from a man between 45 and 60 years old who had recovered from COVID-19. This chain connects TRBV9 to TRBJ1-4; D perhaps matches TRBD1 (5 bases). CDR3 nucleotides: TGTGCCAGCAGCGTAACGGCAGGGATCAATGAAAAACTGTTTTTT. This codes for CASSVTAGINEKLFF. Combining the CDR3 with reference TRBV9 and TRBJ1-4 gives the whole variable domain DSGVTQTPKHLITATGQRVTLRCSPRSGDLSVYWYQQSLDQGLQFLIQYYNGEERAKGNILERFSAQQFPDLHSELNLSSLELGDSALYFCASSVTAGINEKLFFGSGTQLSVL.